Listed here are 26 T cell receptor beta chains from one sample, sequenced in a study of beta chain features in type 1 diabetes. Expressed TCRB transcripts were sequenced because the entire RNA isolate underwent reverse transcription. Produced via immunoSEQ multiplex PCR; TCRdb's table is partial and in-frame only. Among around 260,000 clones listed, roughly 20% were seen once. General observations from the study: Patients with Type 1 diabetes showed moderately but significantly shorter TCRB CDR3s in all four CD4+ subsets.

No cognate antigen is known for these TCRs. Sequenced material: naive CD4+ T cells from blood. These receptors were collected from a woman in her 40s with type 1 diabetes.

The chain employs TRBV18 and TRBJ2-2; D gene ambiguous. Between the trimmed V and J ends, which lost 4 bases and 0 bases, there was a span of 6 bases. There are 14 residues in the CDR3. In germline, CDR1 is KGHSH, CDR2 LQKENI. The CDR3 reads CASSLTANTGELFF. In DNA form, the CDR3 reads TGTGCCAGCTCACTAACAGCGAACACCGGGGAGCTGTTTTTT.

J is TRBJ1-2 and V is TRBV7-9; D call uncertain. The germline CDR1 and CDR2 sequences are SEHNR and FQNEAQ (reference sequence). Trimming pared 1 base from V and 5 bases from J, leaving 11 bases between. The CDR3 spans 14 residues. In DNA, the CDR3 is TGTGCCAGCAGCTTAGACTGGTCCGTATATGGCTACACCTTC. Residues: CASSLDWSVYGYTF. The variable domain in full, with the rest retrieved from reference TRBV7-9 and TRBJ1-2, is DTGVSQNPRHKITKRGQNVTFRCDPISEHNRLYWYRQTLGQGPEFLTYFQNEAQLEKSRLLSDRFSAERPKGSFSTLEIQRTEQGDSAMYLCASSLDWSVYGYTFGSGTRLTVV.

There are a few counts of this clone. The chain joins TRBV6-6 to TRBJ1-1; 9 positions agree with TRBD1. The germline CDR1 and CDR2 sequences are MNHNY and SVGAGI (reference sequence). The CDR3 totals 13 residues. J was trimmed by 0 bases and V by 10 bases; bases with no gene match: 3. The CDR3 spells CAIGQGMNTEAFF. The CDR3 nucleotides read TGTGCCATCGGACAGGGGATGAACACTGAAGCTTTCTTT.

This clone has more than one count but fewer than ten. In DNA form, the CDR3 reads TGTGCCAGCAGCCATACTGCCGGGACTAGCGGGCCACAAGAGACCCAGTACTTC. This sequence encodes CASSHTAGTSGPQETQYF. V usage is TRBV4-2 and J usage is TRBJ2-5, with 12 bases fitting TRBD2. CDR1 is LGHNA and CDR2 is YNFKEQ in the germline V gene. The CDR3 is made up of 18 amino acids. V shed 3 bases and J 2 bases; nucleotides not matched to a gene: 10.

The chain is built from TRBV11-2 and TRBJ2-3, with D possibly being TRBD1 (6 bases). This CDR3 comprises 13 residues. Germline V CDR1 and CDR2: SGHAT, FQNNGV. Trimming shortened V by 2 bases and J by 6 bases, and 9 bases separated the two germline ends. CDR3: CASSLQGMDTQYF. The DNA of the CDR3 is TGTGCCAGCAGCTTACAGGGGATGGATACGCAGTATTTT.

The chain combines TRBV7-2 with TRBJ2-3, with 7 bases lining up with TRBD2. Germline CDR1 SGHTA, CDR2 FQGNSA. The J segment lost 3 bases and the V segment lost 5 bases, leaving 14 bases of the junction unmatched. CDR3 length equals 17 residues. The CDR3 reads CASSGSGAGRVTDTQYF. In DNA, the CDR3 is TGTGCCAGCAGCGGGAGCGGTGCAGGGAGGGTAACAGATACGCAGTATTTT.

V is TRBV6-5 and J is TRBJ2-1; 10 nucleotides line up with TRBD1. With V trimmed by 2 bases and J by 8 bases, 9 bases remained unmatched. Germline V CDR1 and CDR2: MNHEY, SVGAGI. This CDR3 contains 16 residues. Here the CDR3 reads CASSYGTGDLHDEQFF. The DNA of the CDR3 is TGTGCCAGCAGTTACGGGACAGGGGATTTACACGATGAGCAGTTCTTC.

This clone was observed a few times. The V call is TRBV2, the J call TRBJ2-2, with TRBD1 matching over 9 bases. Trimming took 6 bases from V and 6 from J; bases not matched to a gene: 2. The CDR3 runs 13 residues. Per the germline V gene, CDR1 is SNHLY and CDR2 is FYNNEI. The DNA for the CDR3 is TGTGCCAGCAGGGGACAGGGCTCCGGGGAGCTGTTTTTT. Residues: CASRGQGSGELFF. The full variable domain, completed using reference TRBV2 and TRBJ2-2, is EPEVTQTPSHQVTQMGQEVILRCVPISNHLYFYWYRQILGQKVEFLVSFYNNEISEKSEIFDDQFSVERPDGSNFTLKIRSTKLEDSAMYFCASRGQGSGELFFGEGSRLTVL.

The chain's CDR3 is CATRDRTNYGYTF. As DNA, the CDR3 is TGTGCCACCCGGGACAGGACTAACTATGGCTACACCTTC. The chain links TRBV28 to TRBJ1-2; the match to TRBD1 covers 8 bases. This CDR3 region has 13 residues. V gave up 10 bases and J gave up 0 bases; unmatched junction bases: 4. Germline CDR1 is MDHEN and CDR2 is SYDVKM.

The chain couples TRBV2 to TRBJ2-1; TRBD1 matches 9 bases. Losses at the gene ends were 3 bases for V and 2 bases for J; bases not matched to a gene: 2. The CDR3 loop spans 15 amino acids. In germline, CDR1 is SNHLY, CDR2 FYNNEI. The chain's CDR3 is CASSEDRGTYNEQFF. The CDR3 nucleotides read TGTGCCAGCAGTGAGGACAGGGGAACCTACAATGAGCAGTTCTTC.

This chain connects TRBV27 to TRBJ2-1; 11 bases align to TRBD2. Per the germline V gene, CDR1 is MNHEY and CDR2 is SMNVEV (reference sequence). The CDR3 sequence is 15 residues long. The junction had 10 bases not matched to a gene; V was cut back by 8 bases and J by 7 bases. The CDR3 is CASSSGTSGPNEQFF. CDR3 DNA sequence: TGTGCCAGCTCTTCGGGGACTAGCGGACCGAATGAGCAGTTCTTC.

In this sample, this clone turned up once. V usage is TRBV7-2 and J usage is TRBJ1-2, with 7 nucleotides matching TRBD1. This CDR3 has 12 residues. J gave up 10 bases and V 5 bases, and 7 bases lay outside the gene matches. Per germline, CDR1 SGHTA and CDR2 FQGNSA. The CDR3 region is CASSRDRADYTF. The CDR3 DNA reads as TGTGCCAGCAGCCGCGACAGGGCCGACTACACCTTC. The full variable domain, its missing parts supplied by reference TRBV7-2 and TRBJ1-2, is GAGVSQSPSNKVTEKGKDVELRCDPISGHTALYWYRQSLGQGLEFLIYFQGNSAPDKSGLPSDRFSAERTGGSVSTLTIQRTQQEDSAVYLCASSRDRADYTFGSGTRLTVV.

In DNA form, the CDR3 reads TGTGCCAGCAGCACCCTGGGGGACAGCTCCTGGGGGCAGTACTTC. It translates to CASSTLGDSSWGQYF. This chain joins TRBV7-2 and TRBJ2-7, with TRBD1 identical over 7 bases. The CDR3 has 15 residues. Germline CDR1 reads SGHTA; CDR2 reads FQGNSA. Trimming removed 5 bases from V and 9 bases from J; junction bases left unmatched: 16.

V usage is TRBV4-3 and J usage is TRBJ2-3; perhaps TRBD2 as D (6 bases). Germline CDR1 and CDR2: LGHNA and YSLEER. This CDR3 region has 16 residues. V was cut by 0 bases and J by 3 bases, with 13 bases left in between. The CDR3: CASSQEWRVWTDTQYF. As DNA, the CDR3 is TGCGCCAGCAGCCAAGAGTGGAGGGTGTGGACAGATACGCAGTATTTT.

This clone came up a few times. This chain joins TRBV6-6 and TRBJ2-7; a possible D gene is TRBD2 (6 bases). The CDR3 runs 11 residues. Germline CDR1 reads MNHNY; CDR2 reads SVGAGI (reference sequence). The V and J ends lost 8 bases and 3 bases respectively, with 8 bases between them. The CDR3 DNA follows: TGTGCCAGCGCCGGGAGCTACGAGCAGTACTTC. Its translation is CASAGSYEQYF.

This clone was seen a handful of times. V is TRBV7-3 and J is TRBJ2-3, with 15 positions matching TRBD2. V lost 5 bases, J lost 5 bases, and 11 bases stayed unmatched. Germline CDR1 is SGHTA and CDR2 is FQGTGA. The CDR3 totals 18 residues. Here the CDR3 reads CASSPGTSGRWGGDTQYF. CDR3 nucleotide sequence: TGTGCCAGCAGCCCCGGGACTAGCGGGAGGTGGGGAGGAGATACGCAGTATTTT.

This clone showed up just a few times. The chain uses TRBV18 and TRBJ2-5; D gene unclear. The CDR3 loop spans 14 amino acids. CDR1 and CDR2 (germline): KGHSH, LQKENI. Deletions cut 0 bases from V and 3 bases from J, with 8 bases between. Written as DNA, the CDR3 is TGTGCCAGCTCACCACCGAATGAGAAAGAGACCCAGTACTTC. Its protein product is CASSPPNEKETQYF. Full variable domain (outside the CDR3, taken from reference TRBV18 and TRBJ2-5): NAGVMQNPRHLVRRRGQEARLRCSPMKGHSHVYWYRQLPEEGLKFMVYLQKENIIDESGMPKERFSAEFPKEGPSILRIQQVVRGDSAAYFCASSPPNEKETQYFGPGTRLLVL.

The chain employs TRBV5-6 and TRBJ1-1, with D unresolved. Germline assignment: CDR1 SGHDT and CDR2 YYEEEE. The length of the CDR3 is 16 residues. Trimming removed 0 bases from V and 1 base from J, with 13 bases in between. CDR3 nucleotide sequence: TGTGCCAGCAGCTTGGGCGGTTACATGACGAACACTGAAGCTTTCTTT. Protein: CASSLGGYMTNTEAFF.

This clone turned up a few times. The gene calls are TRBV30 and TRBJ1-4; 8 bases map to TRBD1. Germline CDR1 reads GTSNPN; CDR2 reads SVGIG (reference sequence). The CDR3 loop spans 17 amino acids. J was trimmed by 7 bases and V by 4 bases; bases with no gene match: 17. The CDR3 reads CAWTGQGRKVLGEKLFF. The CDR3 region has the DNA TGTGCCTGGACAGGACAGGGTAGAAAGGTACTAGGTGAAAAACTGTTTTTT.

This clone was seen more than once but under ten times. The chain joins TRBV11-2 to TRBJ2-5; tentatively, D is TRBD1 (6 bases). CDR1 is SGHAT, CDR2 FQNNGV, per germline. The V end lost 5 bases, the J end lost 5 bases, and 12 bases lay between the germline ends. The CDR3 covers 13 residues. The CDR3 DNA sequence: TGTGCCAGCAGCACACCAGGGGCCGAGACCCAGTACTTC. It translates to CASSTPGAETQYF.

CDR3 in amino acids: CASSPFQGSNQPQHF. The CDR3 DNA reads as TGTGCCAGCAGTCCGTTTCAGGGGTCTAATCAGCCCCAGCATTTT. The rearrangement uses TRBV28 and TRBJ1-5; a possible D gene is TRBD1 (6 bases). In germline, CDR1 is MDHEN, CDR2 SYDVKM. The CDR3 runs to 15 residues. Trimming left V 5 bases short and J 4 bases short, with 15 bases between.

This chain links TRBV19 with TRBJ1-2, with a possible D match to TRBD1 (6 bases). The V end was cut by 4 bases, the J end by 3 bases, with 12 bases between. The CDR3 totals 14 residues. From germline, CDR1 is LNHDA and CDR2 SQIVND (reference sequence). Here the CDR3 reads CASSTGGADYGYTF. The CDR3 bases are TGTGCCAGTAGTACGGGGGGCGCGGACTATGGCTACACCTTC.

This clone has only a few counts. This chain links TRBV29-1 with TRBJ2-5, with D maybe TRBD2 (6 bases). CDR1 is SQVTM and CDR2 is ANQGSEA in the germline V gene. V dropped 8 bases and J dropped 5 bases, with 15 bases sitting between them. This CDR3 comprises 12 residues. CDR3 in DNA: TGCAGCCTCGGACCGGCGGGGGAGACCCAGTACTTC. Protein product: CSLGPAGETQYF.

The chain uses TRBV19 and TRBJ1-5, with a tentative D call TRBD1 (5 bases). V shed 6 bases and J shed 1 base, with 13 bases lying between them. Germline lookup yields CDR1 LNHDA and CDR2 SQIVND (reference sequence). CDR3 size: 15 residues. The CDR3 reads CASRVQGQSNQPQHF. The DNA of the CDR3 is TGTGCCAGTAGAGTCCAGGGCCAGAGCAATCAGCCCCAGCATTTT. Full variable domain (missing parts from reference TRBV19 and TRBJ1-5): DGGITQSPKYLFRKEGQNVTLSCEQNLNHDAMYWYRQDPGQGLRLIYYSQIVNDFQKGDIAEGYSVSREKKESFPLTVTSAQKNPTAFYLCASRVQGQSNQPQHFGDGTRLSIL.

This chain links TRBV5-1 with TRBJ1-6; tentatively, D is TRBD1 (5 bases). Germline V gene lookup returns CDR1 SGHRS and CDR2 YFSETQ. Trimming removed 4 bases from V and 9 bases from J, with 11 bases in between. The CDR3 covers 13 residues. Here the CDR3 DNA reads TGCGCCAGCAGCCCGGGGGGGAGTTCACCCCTCCACTTT. Amino acid sequence: CASSPGGSSPLHF.

The chain recombines TRBV19 with TRBJ2-1; 7 bases line up with TRBD2. CDR1 LNHDA and CDR2 SQIVND come from the germline V gene (reference sequence). J was trimmed by 10 bases and V by 7 bases; bases with no gene match: 4. This CDR3 comprises 11 residues. The CDR3 coding sequence is TGTGCCAGTACTGGGGGGGGAGAGCAGTTCTTC. This encodes CASTGGGEQFF. Full variable domain (rest looked up from reference TRBV19 and TRBJ2-1): DGGITQSPKYLFRKEGQNVTLSCEQNLNHDAMYWYRQDPGQGLRLIYYSQIVNDFQKGDIAEGYSVSREKKESFPLTVTSAQKNPTAFYLCASTGGGEQFFGPGTRLTVL.